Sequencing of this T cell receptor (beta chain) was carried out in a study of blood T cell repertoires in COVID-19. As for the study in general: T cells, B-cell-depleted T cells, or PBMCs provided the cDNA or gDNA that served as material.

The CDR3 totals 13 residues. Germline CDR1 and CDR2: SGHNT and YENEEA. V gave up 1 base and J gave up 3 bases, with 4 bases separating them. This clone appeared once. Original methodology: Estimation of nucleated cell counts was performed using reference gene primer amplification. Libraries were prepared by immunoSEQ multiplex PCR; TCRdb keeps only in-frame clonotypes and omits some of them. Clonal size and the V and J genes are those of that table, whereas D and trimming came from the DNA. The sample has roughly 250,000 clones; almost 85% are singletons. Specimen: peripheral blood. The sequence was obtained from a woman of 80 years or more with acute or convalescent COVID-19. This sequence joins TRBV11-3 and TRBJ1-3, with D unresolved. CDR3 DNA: TGTGCCAGCAGCTTAGGTCGTGGAAACACCATATATTTT. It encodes CASSLGRGNTIYF.